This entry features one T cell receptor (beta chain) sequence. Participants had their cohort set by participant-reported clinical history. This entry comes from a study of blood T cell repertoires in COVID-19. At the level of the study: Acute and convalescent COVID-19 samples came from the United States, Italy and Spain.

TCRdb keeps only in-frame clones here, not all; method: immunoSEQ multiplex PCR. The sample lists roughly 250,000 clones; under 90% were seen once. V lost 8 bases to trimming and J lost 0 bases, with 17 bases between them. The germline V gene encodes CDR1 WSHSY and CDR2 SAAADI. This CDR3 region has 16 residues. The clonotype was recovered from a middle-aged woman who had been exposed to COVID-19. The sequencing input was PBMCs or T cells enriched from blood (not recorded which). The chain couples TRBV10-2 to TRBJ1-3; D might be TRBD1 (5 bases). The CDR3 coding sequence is TGCGCCAGCGGGCGCCAGGGCCTGGGCTCTGGAAACACCATATATTTT. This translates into CASGRQGLGSGNTIYF.